The subject of this entry is one T cell receptor beta chain. Per the study methods: Amplification from reference gene primers served as the basis for estimated nucleated cell counts. TCRdb keeps only in-frame clones here, not all; method: immunoSEQ multiplex PCR. The D gene and trimming were derived from the DNA, and the V and J assignments and clone size from that table. The profile shows some 300,000 clones, approximately 86% of them singletons. The entry originates in a study of blood T cell repertoires in COVID-19. Study context: Samples of COVID-19 (acute and convalescent) were obtained from the United States, Italy and Spain. Sources were T cells, B-cell-depleted T cells, or PBMCs; the material itself was cDNA or gDNA.

Sequenced: peripheral blood. This TCR was recovered from a man between 65 and 85 years old with acute or convalescent COVID-19.

The CDR3 DNA is TGTGCCAGCAGTCCGGGGGGGGACCGAGGTCGGGAGACCCAGTACTTC. Its translation: CASSPGGDRGRETQYF. The rearrangement links TRBV3-1 (or the pseudogene TRBV3-2) to TRBJ2-5; 8 bases match TRBD2. In germline, CDR1 is LGHDT, CDR2 YNNKEL (reference sequence). After removal of 6 bases from V and 5 bases from J, the junction contained 14 bases not matched to a gene. This CDR3 has 16 residues.